A selection of T cell receptor beta chains follows, all from one sample in a study of CD8+CD57+ T cells in acquired aplastic anemia. TCRdb called the reads again in MiXCR, with one record for every CDR3 protein. The sample lists about 180,000 distinct CDR3 sequences, just over 45% occurring once. Sequenced input: sorted CD4+, CD8+, or CD8+CD57+ T cells (not recorded which) from PBMCs. Source of these receptors: a human donor in good health. The CDR3 runs from the conserved cysteine through the conserved F or W. D genes are given only for firm matches. Clone size appears in some rows only: once, few, many, or a class for an expanded clone.

v_call	j_call	d_call	clone_size	cdr3_aa	cdr3_nt
TRBV29-1	TRBJ2-7	TRBD1	NA	CSVDQGDYEQYF	TGCAGCGTCGACCAGGGGGACTACGAGCAGTACTTC
TRBV11-2	TRBJ2-1	NA	once	CASSLEGRGYNEQLF	TGTGCCAGCAGCTTAGAGGGCAGGGGCTACAATGAGCAGCTCTTC
TRBV7-6	TRBJ2-7	TRBD1	NA	CASSHGTVSYEQYF	TGTGCCAGCAGCCACGGGACAGTTTCCTACGAGCAGTACTTC
TRBV20-1	TRBJ2-5	NA	NA	CSARKGTQYF	TGCAGTGCTAGAAAAGGGACCCAGTACTTC
TRBV11-2	TRBJ1-1	TRBD1	NA	CASSLVGQGANTEAFF	TGTGCCAGCAGCTTAGTGGGACAGGGGGCGAACACTGAAGCTTTCTTT
TRBV4-2	TRBJ1-2	NA	once	CASRGVANYGYTF	TGTGCCAGTCGGGGGGTAGCTAACTATGGCTACACCTTC
TRBV5-5	TRBJ2-7	NA	NA	CASSPFSGSYEQYF	TGTGCCAGCAGCCCGTTCAGCGGTTCCTACGAGCAGTACTTC
TRBV12-3/TRBV12-4	TRBJ1-5	NA	many	CASSFVNSNQPQHF	TGTGCCAGCAGTTTTGTTAATAGCAATCAGCCCCAGCATTTT
TRBV7-6	TRBJ2-5	NA	few	CASRRLGETQYF	TGTGCCAGCAGACGATTGGGGGAGACCCAGTACTTC
TRBV3-1	TRBJ2-1	NA	NA	CASSQWLMGGNEQFF	TGTGCCAGCAGCCAATGGCTAATGGGGGGCAATGAGCAGTTCTTC
TRBV4-1	TRBJ2-3	NA	many	CASAPQGSTDTQYF	TGCGCCAGCGCCCCGCAGGGAAGCACAGATACGCAGTATTTT
TRBV15	TRBJ2-2	NA	NA	CATSRDRGAGTGELFF	TGTGCCACCAGCAGAGATCGGGGCGCGGGCACCGGGGAGCTGTTTTTT
TRBV5-1	TRBJ1-2	TRBD1	NA	CASSPTPRDRGAGGYGYTF	TGCGCCAGCAGCCCTACCCCCCGGGACAGGGGAGCTGGAGGCTATGGCTACACCTTC
TRBV2	TRBJ1-2	NA	NA	CASSLDWDNYGYTF	TGTGCCAGCAGTCTGGATTGGGATAACTATGGCTACACCTTC
TRBV24-1	TRBJ2-3	NA	NA	CATSDSLGVGDTQYF	TGTGCCACCAGTGATTCCCTGGGAGTGGGGGATACGCAGTATTTT
TRBV12-3/TRBV12-4	TRBJ2-2	NA	many	CASIWAGKNTGELFF	TGTGCCAGCATTTGGGCAGGCAAGAACACCGGGGAGCTGTTTTTT
TRBV5-1	TRBJ1-2	NA	many	CASSFSGGPPNYGYTF	TGCGCCAGCAGCTTCTCCGGGGGACCTCCTAACTATGGCTACACCTTC
TRBV20-1	TRBJ1-5	NA	many	CSARRANQPQHF	TGCAGTGCTAGGCGGGCCAATCAGCCCCAGCATTTT
TRBV19	TRBJ2-7	TRBD2	NA	CASGLDSYEQYF	TGTGCCAGTGGACTAGATTCCTACGAGCAGTACTTC
TRBV11-2	TRBJ2-5	TRBD2	NA	CASRQGQGATSGRGHQETQYF	TGTGCCAGCAGACAAGGACAGGGAGCGACTAGCGGGAGAGGCCATCAAGAGACCCAGTACTTC
TRBV9	TRBJ2-2	TRBD1	few	CASSGGTGNTGELFF	TGTGCCAGCAGCGGCGGGACAGGGAACACCGGGGAGCTGTTTTTT
TRBV7-7	TRBJ2-5	NA	NA	CSRQVGETQYF	TGTTCCCGGCAAGTCGGCGAGACCCAGTACTTC
TRBV3-1	TRBJ2-1	NA	NA	CASSQDLPGAPYNEQFF	TGTGCCAGCAGCCAAGATCTTCCGGGAGCTCCCTACAATGAGCAGTTCTTC
TRBV4-1	TRBJ2-7	TRBD1	NA	CASSQGVGTGAYEQYF	TGCGCCAGCAGCCAAGGGGTCGGGACAGGGGCCTACGAGCAGTACTTC
TRBV10-1	TRBJ1-1	TRBD1	once	CASSDPAGTVEAFF	TGCGCCAGCAGTGATCCGGCTGGGACAGTTGAAGCTTTCTTT
TRBV15	TRBJ2-3	NA	NA	CATSRDHTGTTDTQYF	TGTGCCACCAGCAGAGATCACACTGGGACCACAGATACGCAGTATTTT
TRBV10-3	TRBJ1-2	TRBD1	NA	CAINWGQGDGYTF	TGTGCCATCAACTGGGGACAGGGGGATGGCTACACCTTC
TRBV10-3	TRBJ2-7	NA	few	CAISEGYTTYEQYF	TGTGCCATCAGTGAGGGGTACACTACCTACGAGCAGTACTTC
TRBV10-2	TRBJ2-3	NA	few	CASSESKGLNTDTQYF	TGCGCCAGCAGTGAGTCGAAGGGACTCAACACAGATACGCAGTATTTT